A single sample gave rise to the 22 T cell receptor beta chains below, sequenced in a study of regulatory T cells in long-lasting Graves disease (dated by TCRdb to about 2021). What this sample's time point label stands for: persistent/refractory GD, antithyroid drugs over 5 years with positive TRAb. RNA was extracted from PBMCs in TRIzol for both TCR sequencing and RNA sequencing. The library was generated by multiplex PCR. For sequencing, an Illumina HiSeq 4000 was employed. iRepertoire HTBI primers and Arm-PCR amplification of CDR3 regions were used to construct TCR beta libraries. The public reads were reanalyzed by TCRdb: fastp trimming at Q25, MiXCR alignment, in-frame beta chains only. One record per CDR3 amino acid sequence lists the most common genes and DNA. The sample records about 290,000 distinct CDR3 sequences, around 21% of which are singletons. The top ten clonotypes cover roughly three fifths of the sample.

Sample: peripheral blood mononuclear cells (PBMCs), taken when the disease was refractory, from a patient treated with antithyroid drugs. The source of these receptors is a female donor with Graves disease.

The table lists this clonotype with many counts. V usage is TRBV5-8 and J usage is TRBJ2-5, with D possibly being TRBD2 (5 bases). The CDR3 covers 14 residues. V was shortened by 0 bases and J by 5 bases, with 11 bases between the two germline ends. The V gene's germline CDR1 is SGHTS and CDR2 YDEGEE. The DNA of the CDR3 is TGTGCCAGCAGCTTGGACACCACTAGGGAGACCCAGTACTTC. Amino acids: CASSLDTTRETQYF.

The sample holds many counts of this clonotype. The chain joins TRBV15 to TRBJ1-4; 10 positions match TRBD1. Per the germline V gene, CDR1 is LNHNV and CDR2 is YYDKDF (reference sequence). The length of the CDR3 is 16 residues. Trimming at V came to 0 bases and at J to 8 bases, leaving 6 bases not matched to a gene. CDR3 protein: CATSRDRTGGFEKLFF. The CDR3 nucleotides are TGTGCCACCAGCAGAGATCGGACAGGGGGATTCGAAAAACTGTTTTTT.

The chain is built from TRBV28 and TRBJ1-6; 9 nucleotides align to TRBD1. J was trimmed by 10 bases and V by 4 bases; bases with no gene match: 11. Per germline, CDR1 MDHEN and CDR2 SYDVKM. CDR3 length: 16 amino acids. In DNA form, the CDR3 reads TGTGCCAGCAGTTCAGCCGGGACAGGGATTGACTCACCCCTCCACTTT. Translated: CASSSAGTGIDSPLHF.

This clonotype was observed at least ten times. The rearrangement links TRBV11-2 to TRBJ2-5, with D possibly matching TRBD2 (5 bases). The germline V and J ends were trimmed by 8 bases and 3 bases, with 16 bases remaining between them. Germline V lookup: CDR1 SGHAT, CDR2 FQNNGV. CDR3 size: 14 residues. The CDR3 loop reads CASGPLDGEETQYF. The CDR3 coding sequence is TGTGCCAGCGGTCCCTTGGACGGGGAAGAGACCCAGTACTTC. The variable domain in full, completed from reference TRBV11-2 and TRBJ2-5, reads EAGVAQSPRYKIIEKRQSVAFWCNPISGHATLYWYQQILGQGPKLLIQFQNNGVVDDSQLPKDRFSAERLKGVDSTLKIQPAKLEDSAVYLCASGPLDGEETQYFGPGTRLLVL.

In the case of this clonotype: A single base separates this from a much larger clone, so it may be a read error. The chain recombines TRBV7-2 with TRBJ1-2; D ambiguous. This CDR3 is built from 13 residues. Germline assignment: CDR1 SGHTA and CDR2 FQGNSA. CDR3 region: CASRLGFNYVYTF. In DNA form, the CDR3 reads TGTGCCAGTCGGCTTGGTTTTAACTATGTCTACACCTTC.

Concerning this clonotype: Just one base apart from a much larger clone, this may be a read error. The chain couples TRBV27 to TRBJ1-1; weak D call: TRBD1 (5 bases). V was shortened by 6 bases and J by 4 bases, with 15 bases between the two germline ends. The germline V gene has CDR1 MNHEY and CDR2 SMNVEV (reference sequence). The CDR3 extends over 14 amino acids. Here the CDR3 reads CASRPGIGRTEAFF. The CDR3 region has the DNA TGTGCCAGCAGGCCAGGGATTGGTCGCACTGAAGCTTTCTTT.

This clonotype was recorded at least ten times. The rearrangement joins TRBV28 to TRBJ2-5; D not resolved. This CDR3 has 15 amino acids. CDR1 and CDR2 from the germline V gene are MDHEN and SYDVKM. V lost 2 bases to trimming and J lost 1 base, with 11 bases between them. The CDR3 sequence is CASSLMERLQETQYF. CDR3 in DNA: TGTGCCAGCAGTTTAATGGAGAGACTCCAAGAGACCCAGTACTTC.

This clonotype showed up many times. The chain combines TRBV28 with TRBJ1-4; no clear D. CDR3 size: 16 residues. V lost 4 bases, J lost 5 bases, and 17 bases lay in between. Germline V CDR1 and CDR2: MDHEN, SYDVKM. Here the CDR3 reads CASSSQDGVHNEKLFF. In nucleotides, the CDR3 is TGTGCCAGCAGTTCGCAGGACGGGGTCCACAATGAAAAACTGTTTTTT.

Written as DNA, the CDR3 is TGTGCCAGCAGTGCTAGCGCGGGCAATCAGCCCCAGCATTTT. Its translation: CASSASAGNQPQHF. This rearrangement joins TRBV6-1 to TRBJ1-5; D remains unclear. The V gene's germline CDR1 is MNHNS and CDR2 SASEGT. The V gene lost 4 bases and the J gene lost 2 bases, with 9 bases spanning the gap. This CDR3 has 14 residues.

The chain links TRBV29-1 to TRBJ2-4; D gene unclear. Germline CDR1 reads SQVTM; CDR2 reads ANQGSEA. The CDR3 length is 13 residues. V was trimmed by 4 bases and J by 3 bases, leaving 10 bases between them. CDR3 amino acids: CSVAEVIKNIQYF. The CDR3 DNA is TGCAGCGTTGCCGAGGTAATCAAAAACATTCAGTACTTC. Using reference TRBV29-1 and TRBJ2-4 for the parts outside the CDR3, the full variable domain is SAVISQKPSRDICQRGTSLTIQCQVDSQVTMMFWYRQQPGQSLTLIATANQGSEATYESGFVIDKFPISRPNLTFSTLTVSNMSPEDSSIYLCSVAEVIKNIQYFGAGTRLSVL.

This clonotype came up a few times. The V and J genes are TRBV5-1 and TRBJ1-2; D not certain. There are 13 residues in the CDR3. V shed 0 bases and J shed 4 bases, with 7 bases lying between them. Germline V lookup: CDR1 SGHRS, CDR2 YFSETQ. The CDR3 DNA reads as TGCGCCAGCAGCTTGGACGGAATCTATGGCTACACCTTC. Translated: CASSLDGIYGYTF.

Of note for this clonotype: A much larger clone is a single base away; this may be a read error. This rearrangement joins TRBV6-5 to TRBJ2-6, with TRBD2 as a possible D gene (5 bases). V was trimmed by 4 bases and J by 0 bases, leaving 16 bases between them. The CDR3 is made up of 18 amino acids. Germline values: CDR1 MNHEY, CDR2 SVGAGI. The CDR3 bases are TGTGCCAGCAGTTGCGGAGGCTACTCCGACTCTGGGGCCAACGTCCTGACTTTC. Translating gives CASSCGGYSDSGANVLTF.

Here the CDR3 reads CAIGGQVANTIYF. The CDR3 DNA is TGTGCCATCGGAGGACAGGTTGCCAACACCATATATTTT. The genes are TRBV10-3 and TRBJ1-3; 7 bases agree with TRBD1. CDR1 and CDR2 from the germline V gene are ENHRY and SYGVKD. V dropped 8 bases and J dropped 7; count of bases not matched to a gene: 8. The CDR3 runs to 13 residues.

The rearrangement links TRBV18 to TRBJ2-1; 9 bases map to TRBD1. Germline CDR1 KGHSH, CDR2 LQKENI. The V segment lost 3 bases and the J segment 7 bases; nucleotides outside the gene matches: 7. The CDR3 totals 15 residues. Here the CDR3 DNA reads TGTGCCAGCTCACCTGATGGACAGGGGTGGAATGAGCAGTTCTTC. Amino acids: CASSPDGQGWNEQFF.

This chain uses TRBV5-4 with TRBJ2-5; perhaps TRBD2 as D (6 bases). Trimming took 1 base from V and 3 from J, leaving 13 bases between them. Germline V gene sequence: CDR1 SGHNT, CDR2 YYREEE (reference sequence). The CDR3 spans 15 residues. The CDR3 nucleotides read TGTGCCAGCAGCTTGACCCCGGGAGCAAAAGAGACCCAGTACTTC. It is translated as CASSLTPGAKETQYF. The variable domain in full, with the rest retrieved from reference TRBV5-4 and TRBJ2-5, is ETGVTQSPTHLIKTRGQQVTLRCSSQSGHNTVSWYQQALGQGPQFIFQYYREEENGRGNFPPRFSGLQFPNYSSELNVNALELDDSALYLCASSLTPGAKETQYFGPGTRLLVL.

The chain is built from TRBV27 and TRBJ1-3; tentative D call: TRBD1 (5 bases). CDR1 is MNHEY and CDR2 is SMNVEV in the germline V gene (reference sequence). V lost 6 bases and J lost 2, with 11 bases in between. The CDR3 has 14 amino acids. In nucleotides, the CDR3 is TGTGCCAGCAGCCTGGGGGTAACTGGAAACACCATATATTTT. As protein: CASSLGVTGNTIYF.

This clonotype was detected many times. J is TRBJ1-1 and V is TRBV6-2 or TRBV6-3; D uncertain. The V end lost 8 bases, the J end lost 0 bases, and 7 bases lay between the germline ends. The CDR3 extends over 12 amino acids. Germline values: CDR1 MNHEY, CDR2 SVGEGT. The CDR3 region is CASSMLNTEAFF. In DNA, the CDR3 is TGTGCCAGCTCGATGCTGAACACTGAAGCTTTCTTT.

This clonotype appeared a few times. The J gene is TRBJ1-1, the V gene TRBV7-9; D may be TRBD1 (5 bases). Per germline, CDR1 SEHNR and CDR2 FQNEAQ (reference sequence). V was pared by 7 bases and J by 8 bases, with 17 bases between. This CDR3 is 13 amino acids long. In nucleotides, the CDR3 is TGTGCCAGCATCAAAGGAATTCGGGGCGAAGCTTTCTTT. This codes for CASIKGIRGEAFF.

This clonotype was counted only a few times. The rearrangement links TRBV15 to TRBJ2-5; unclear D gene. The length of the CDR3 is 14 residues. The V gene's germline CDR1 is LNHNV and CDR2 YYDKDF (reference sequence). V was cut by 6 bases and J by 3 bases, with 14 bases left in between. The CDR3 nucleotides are TGTGCCACCAGGGCGGAAAGGGCCAAAGAGACCCAGTACTTC. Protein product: CATRAERAKETQYF.

CDR3 DNA sequence: TGTGCCAGCAGCCCATACGGGACAGCGAAAGAGACCCAGTACTTC. It translates to CASSPYGTAKETQYF. V usage is TRBV11-2 and J usage is TRBJ2-5; TRBD1 matches 7 bases. CDR1 is SGHAT and CDR2 is FQNNGV in the germline V gene. This CDR3 comprises 15 residues. The junction had 9 bases not matched to a gene; V was cut back by 5 bases and J by 3 bases.

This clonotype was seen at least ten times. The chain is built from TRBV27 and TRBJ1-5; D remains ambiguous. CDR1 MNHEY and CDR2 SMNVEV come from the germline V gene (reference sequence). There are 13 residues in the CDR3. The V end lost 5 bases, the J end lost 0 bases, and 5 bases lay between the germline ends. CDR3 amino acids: CASSQNSNQPQHF. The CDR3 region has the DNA TGTGCCAGCAGTCAAAATAGCAATCAGCCCCAGCATTTT.

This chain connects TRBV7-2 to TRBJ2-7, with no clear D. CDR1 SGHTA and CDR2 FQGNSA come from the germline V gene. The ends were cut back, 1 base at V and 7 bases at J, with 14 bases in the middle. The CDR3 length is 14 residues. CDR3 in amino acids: CASSLVVRLAEQYF. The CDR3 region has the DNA TGTGCCAGCAGCTTAGTAGTTCGGCTGGCGGAGCAGTACTTC. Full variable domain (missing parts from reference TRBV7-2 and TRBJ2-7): GAGVSQSPSNKVTEKGKDVELRCDPISGHTALYWYRQSLGQGLEFLIYFQGNSAPDKSGLPSDRFSAERTGGSVSTLTIQRTQQEDSAVYLCASSLVVRLAEQYFGPGTRLTVT.